Each of the 31 T cell receptor beta chains below was sequenced from the same sample in a study of T cells after yellow fever vaccination. From the 5' RACE reads, TCRdb called clonotypes with MiXCR, one entry per CDR3 protein. The sample yields some 150,000 distinct CDR3 sequences, approximately 6.6% seen once. Sequencing used CD4+ T cells sorted from PBMCs, obtained 10 days after the yellow fever booster vaccination. These receptors were collected from a man aged 25 to 40 who received the YFV17D yellow fever vaccine.

There are many counts of this clonotype. The gene calls are TRBV5-1 and TRBJ2-1; D remains unclear. The V and J ends lost 4 bases and 4 bases respectively, with 9 bases between them. This CDR3 spans 13 amino acids. In germline, CDR1 is SGHRS, CDR2 YFSETQ. CDR3 residues: CASSTGRYNEQFF. The CDR3 DNA follows: TGCGCCAGCAGCACCGGACGTTACAATGAGCAGTTCTTC.

This clonotype was found many times. V is TRBV4-3 and J is TRBJ1-5; no clear D gene. Germline V gene lookup returns CDR1 LGHNA and CDR2 YSLEER. Trimming took 4 bases from V and 4 from J, leaving 8 bases between them. There are 13 residues in the CDR3. The CDR3 spells CASSRSENQPQHF. CDR3 sequence (DNA): TGCGCCAGCAGCCGTAGCGAAAATCAGCCCCAGCATTTT.

Concerning this clonotype: Since a much larger clone is just one base distant, this may be a read error. This chain connects TRBV7-8 to TRBJ2-7; the match to TRBD2 covers 7 bases. The CDR3 runs to 15 residues. Germline CDR1 is SGHVS and CDR2 is FQNEAQ. The CDR3 DNA reads TGTGCCAGCAGCTTAGTGAGACTAGCTAACTACGAGCACTACTTC. Protein sequence: CASSLVRLANYEHYF. Drawing the rest from reference TRBV7-8 and TRBJ2-7, the complete variable domain is GAGVSQSPRYKVAKRGQDVALRCDPISGHVSLFWYQQALGQGPEFLTYFQNEAQLDKSGLPSDRFFAERPEGSVSTLKIQRTQQEDSAVYLCASSLVRLANYEHYFGPGTRLTVT.

This clonotype was counted ten times or more. The chain employs TRBV20-1 and TRBJ1-4; D might be TRBD1 (5 bases). Trimming removed 5 bases from V and 8 bases from J, with 15 bases in between. The CDR3 length is 13 residues. Germline V lookup: CDR1 DFQATT, CDR2 SNEGSKA (reference sequence). The CDR3 DNA sequence: TGCAGTGCTCCGGGCCTGGGGACCGAAAAACTGTTTTTT. Its translation: CSAPGLGTEKLFF.

This clonotype was detected many times. The V and J genes are TRBV4-2 and TRBJ2-7; TRBD2 aligns across 15 bases. Germline CDR1 and CDR2: LGHNA and YNFKEQ. Trimming removed 3 bases from V and 7 bases from J; junction bases left unmatched: 10. The CDR3 has 17 amino acids. CDR3 amino acids: CASSQGTGLAGGGEQYF. CDR3 in DNA: TGTGCCAGCAGCCAGGGCACGGGACTAGCGGGAGGAGGTGAGCAGTACTTC.

The table lists this clonotype with many counts. The V gene is TRBV24-1, the J gene TRBJ2-1; the D gene is possibly TRBD2 (6 bases). Germline V CDR1 and CDR2: KGHDR, SFDVKD. The CDR3 spans 14 residues. The V and J ends lost 3 bases and 9 bases respectively, with 14 bases between them. In DNA form, the CDR3 reads TGTGCCACCAGTGATGTCCTGGTGGGAGGTGAGCAGTTCTTC. Translation: CATSDVLVGGEQFF.

In its sample, this clonotype was seen many times. The chain couples TRBV6-1 to TRBJ2-5; no firm D call. The CDR3 sequence is 14 residues long. Trimming removed 8 bases at V and 8 bases at J, with 21 bases between. CDR1 is MNHNS, CDR2 SASEGT, per germline. Here the CDR3 reads CASVFRDPRGTQYF. In DNA form, the CDR3 reads TGTGCCAGCGTCTTCCGCGACCCTAGAGGAACCCAGTACTTC.

This clonotype was seen at least ten times. The V and J genes are TRBV3-1 and TRBJ1-1, with unresolved D. This CDR3 has 13 residues. The germline V gene has CDR1 LGHDT and CDR2 YNNKEL (reference sequence). Trimming shortened V by 2 bases and J by 3 bases, and 7 bases separated the two germline ends. The CDR3: CASSQLRDTEAFF. The DNA for the CDR3 is TGTGCCAGCAGCCAATTACGGGACACTGAAGCTTTCTTT.

Regarding this clonotype: Germline is not matched at one junction end, which may reflect a read error. The chain has TRBV20-1 and TRBJ1-1, with D maybe TRBD1 (5 bases). The CDR3 extends over 15 amino acids. The germline gives CDR1 DFQATT, CDR2 SNEGSKA (reference sequence). The CDR3 region is CCARPREGWNTEAFF. CDR3 nucleotides: TGCTGTGCTAGACCTAGGGAGGGGTGGAACACTGAAGCTTTCTTT.

This clonotype has at least ten counts. The gene calls are TRBV29-1 and TRBJ2-2; TRBD2 matches at 14 bases. The germline V gene has CDR1 SQVTM and CDR2 ANQGSEA. The CDR3 runs to 17 residues. Unmatched junction bases numbered 10, after V lost 6 bases and J lost 4 bases. CDR3 amino acids: CSVRPGLAGVGTGELFF. Here the CDR3 DNA reads TGCAGCGTGCGCCCGGGACTAGCGGGAGTTGGCACCGGGGAGCTGTTTTTT.

As for this clonotype: Given a much more abundant clone one base away, this may be a read error. The genes are TRBV7-6 and TRBJ1-6; D unresolved. The V gene lost 5 bases and the J gene lost 12 bases, with 14 bases spanning the gap. Germline V gene data show CDR1 as SGHVS and CDR2 as FNYEAQ. The CDR3 runs to 13 residues. CDR3 protein: CASSRATGLPLHF. The CDR3 nucleotides are TGTGCCAGCAGCCGAGCTACGGGGTTACCCCTCCACTTT.

This clonotype was recorded at least ten times. The rearrangement joins TRBV6-5 to TRBJ2-7, with 11 bases fitting TRBD2. The CDR3 has 14 residues. V lost 5 bases and J lost 5; bases outside the gene matches: 5. Germline V CDR1 and CDR2: MNHEY, SVGAGI. The CDR3 loop is CASSLNSGRDEQYF. CDR3 in DNA: TGTGCCAGCAGTCTCAATAGCGGGAGGGACGAGCAGTACTTC.

Many counts were recorded for this clonotype. The chain joins TRBV7-9 to TRBJ2-3, with 7 bases aligning to TRBD2. J lost 3 bases, V lost 1 base, and 7 bases had no gene match. Germline V CDR1 and CDR2: SEHNR, FQNEAQ (reference sequence). The CDR3 length is 16 residues. CDR3 protein: CASSLESGGATDTQYF. CDR3 DNA: TGTGCCAGCAGCTTAGAATCGGGAGGAGCAACAGATACGCAGTATTTT.

Concerning this clonotype itself: A much larger clone differs from this one at a single base, so this may be a read error. The rearrangement links TRBV6-5 to TRBJ2-3; D is unresolved. CDR3 size: 17 residues. Per germline, CDR1 MNHEY and CDR2 SVGAGI. The CDR3 loop is CASSSPHGTRSTDTKYF. CDR3 bases: TGTGCCAGCAGTTCCCCCCATGGCACACGATCCACAGATACGAAGTATTTT.

In its sample, this clonotype was seen many times. The V and J genes are TRBV12-3 or TRBV12-4 and TRBJ1-4, with 11 bases fitting TRBD1. The CDR3 totals 16 residues. With V trimmed by 3 bases and J by 8 bases, 8 bases remained unmatched. The CDR3 loop reads CASSLPSGTGGEKLFF. The CDR3 DNA reads TGTGCCAGCAGTTTGCCTTCCGGGACAGGGGGGGAAAAACTGTTTTTT.

This clonotype was detected many times. The chain is built from TRBV29-1 and TRBJ2-5; D may correspond to TRBD1 or TRBD2 (5 bases each). Germline lookup yields CDR1 SQVTM and CDR2 ANQGSEA. V was shortened by 0 bases and J by 10 bases, with 18 bases between the two germline ends. This CDR3 contains 14 residues. The CDR3 DNA is TGCAGCGTTGAAGATCAGGTCAGGTCGGGGCTCCAGTACTTC. Translating gives CSVEDQVRSGLQYF. Full variable domain (missing parts from reference TRBV29-1 and TRBJ2-5): SAVISQKPSRDICQRGTSLTIQCQVDSQVTMMFWYRQQPGQSLTLIATANQGSEATYESGFVIDKFPISRPNLTFSTLTVSNMSPEDSSIYLCSVEDQVRSGLQYFGPGTRLLVL.

This clonotype was counted at least ten times. The chain is built from TRBV6-5 and TRBJ2-1, with 13 bases identical to TRBD2. CDR3 length equals 18 residues. Unmatched junction bases numbered 14, after V lost 5 bases and J lost 7 bases. Per the germline V gene, CDR1 is MNHEY and CDR2 is SVGAGI. CDR3 loop: CASSTGTSGISRGNEQFF. The CDR3 bases are TGTGCCAGCAGTACCGGGACTAGCGGGATATCAAGGGGTAATGAGCAGTTCTTC.

This clonotype was detected many times. CDR3 region: CATSRDPASGYTF. The DNA for the CDR3 is TGTGCCACCAGCAGAGATCCGGCGAGTGGCTACACCTTC. The J gene is TRBJ1-2, the V gene TRBV15; D call uncertain. The ends were cut back, 0 bases at V and 7 bases at J, with 9 bases in the middle. CDR3 length equals 13 residues. Germline CDR1 and CDR2: LNHNV and YYDKDF (reference sequence). Variable domain in full (rest from reference TRBV15 and TRBJ1-2): DAMVIQNPRYQVTQFGKPVTLSCSQTLNHNVMYWYQQKSSQAPKLLFHYYDKDFNNEADTPDNFQSRRPNTSFCFLDIRSPGLGDTAMYLCATSRDPASGYTFGSGTRLTVV.

This clonotype has at least ten counts. The chain combines TRBV10-3 with TRBJ2-3, with TRBD1 identical over 8 bases. Germline V gives CDR1 ENHRY, CDR2 SYGVKD. The CDR3 has 13 amino acids. The junction had 2 bases not matched to a gene; V was cut back by 6 bases and J by 3 bases. The DNA of the CDR3 is TGTGCCATCAGGACAGGGGAGACAGATACGCAGTATTTT. Translation: CAIRTGETDTQYF.

The chain has TRBV6-1 and TRBJ2-7, with D uncertain. Germline V lookup: CDR1 MNHNS, CDR2 SASEGT. CDR3 size: 13 residues. V lost 10 bases and J 3 bases, leaving 16 bases between the germline ends. In DNA form, the CDR3 reads TGTGCCAACAGCCTCTACCCCCTCTACGAGCAGTACTTC. Amino acids: CANSLYPLYEQYF.

This chain links TRBV12-3 or TRBV12-4 with TRBJ1-5; D is ambiguous. The CDR3 consists of 15 residues. V lost 3 bases and J lost 0, with 9 bases in between. The CDR3: CASSLLDPSNQPQHF. As DNA, the CDR3 is TGTGCCAGCAGTTTGCTAGACCCTAGCAATCAGCCCCAGCATTTT.

The chain is built from TRBV9 and TRBJ2-3; D is unresolved. V dropped 0 bases and J dropped 0 bases, with 11 bases sitting between them. The germline gives CDR1 SGDLS, CDR2 YYNGEE. The CDR3 totals 16 residues. The CDR3 nucleotides read TGTGCCAGCAGCGTAGATCCGCTACATAGCACAGATACGCAGTATTTT. This translates into CASSVDPLHSTDTQYF.

This clonotype has ten or more counts. V is TRBV14 and J is TRBJ1-3; no clear D. V lost 1 base to trimming and J lost 2 bases, with 3 bases between them. Germline V lookup: CDR1 SGHDN, CDR2 FVKESK. CDR3 length: 13 amino acids. The CDR3 region has the DNA TGTGCCAGCAGCCAAGCAGCTGGAAACACCATATATTTT. Protein: CASSQAAGNTIYF.

At least ten counts were recorded for this clonotype. The genes are TRBV18 and TRBJ1-6; TRBD1 aligns across 7 bases. Germline CDR1 reads KGHSH; CDR2 reads LQKENI. V gave up 4 bases and J gave up 7 bases; unmatched junction bases: 7. The CDR3 is 15 amino acids. The CDR3 reads CASSLRGVTNSPLHF. The CDR3 DNA is TGTGCCAGCTCACTCAGGGGGGTTACGAATTCACCCCTCCACTTT.

This clonotype was picked up many times. The chain couples TRBV29-1 to TRBJ2-7, with D unresolved. In germline, CDR1 is SQVTM, CDR2 ANQGSEA. The CDR3 extends over 15 amino acids. V was pared by 0 bases and J by 1 base, with 13 bases between. The CDR3 loop is CSVEDPRPNSYEQYF. The CDR3 DNA reads as TGCAGCGTTGAAGATCCCCGACCCAATTCCTACGAGCAGTACTTC.

About this clonotype itself: A much more abundant neighbour one base away suggests this may be a read error. Here the CDR3 DNA reads TGTGCCAGCAGCCAACCGGGCCTTAGAACAGATACGCAGTATTTT. It translates to CASSQPGLRTDTQYF. V is TRBV4-2 and J is TRBJ2-3; D is uncertain. In germline, CDR1 is LGHNA, CDR2 YNFKEQ. V lost 2 bases and J 3 bases, leaving 12 bases between the germline ends. The CDR3 has 15 amino acids.

The table lists this clonotype with many counts. CDR3 sequence reads: CASSLGPYNEQFF. DNA of the CDR3: TGTGCCAGCAGTTTAGGACCATACAATGAGCAGTTCTTC. The chain has TRBV12-3 or TRBV12-4 and TRBJ2-1, with D unclear. The V end lost 1 base, the J end lost 4 bases, and 5 bases lay between the germline ends. There are 13 residues in the CDR3.

Many counts were recorded for this clonotype. The chain combines TRBV12-3 or TRBV12-4 with TRBJ2-6; D may match TRBD1 or TRBD2 (5 bases each). This CDR3 is built from 15 residues. Trimming took off 5 bases at V and 2 bases at J, with 10 bases between the two ends. In nucleotides, the CDR3 is TGTGCCAGCAGTCCTCGGGGCGCTGGGGCCAACGTCCTGACTTTC. Its protein product is CASSPRGAGANVLTF.

Many counts were recorded for this clonotype. This chain joins TRBV9 and TRBJ1-2, with 7 nucleotides matching TRBD1. V shed 0 bases, J shed 4 bases, and the junction held 6 bases outside the gene matches. Looked up from germline, CDR1 is SGDLS and CDR2 is YYNGEE. The CDR3 consists of 15 residues. The CDR3 protein is CASSVETTGVYGYTF. CDR3 bases: TGTGCCAGCAGCGTAGAGACCACAGGGGTCTATGGCTACACCTTC. The variable domain in full, with the rest retrieved from reference TRBV9 and TRBJ1-2, is DSGVTQTPKHLITATGQRVTLRCSPRSGDLSVYWYQQSLDQGLQFLIQYYNGEERAKGNILERFSAQQFPDLHSELNLSSLELGDSALYFCASSVETTGVYGYTFGSGTRLTVV.

This chain links TRBV7-2 with TRBJ2-3, with no clear D. Germline CDR1 SGHTA, CDR2 FQGNSA. This CDR3 is built from 14 residues. V was pared by 4 bases and J by 4 bases, with 12 bases between. The CDR3 spells CASSSLHLPDTQYF. DNA for the CDR3: TGTGCCAGCAGCTCACTCCATTTACCAGATACGCAGTATTTT. Full variable domain (remainder filled in from reference TRBV7-2 and TRBJ2-3): GAGVSQSPSNKVTEKGKDVELRCDPISGHTALYWYRQSLGQGLEFLIYFQGNSAPDKSGLPSDRFSAERTGGSVSTLTIQRTQQEDSAVYLCASSSLHLPDTQYFGPGTRLTVL.

This clonotype was detected ten times or more. The rearrangement links TRBV29-1 to TRBJ2-5; D is possibly TRBD2 (5 bases). The CDR3 is made up of 14 amino acids. The germline V and J ends were trimmed by 4 bases and 5 bases, with 17 bases remaining between them. Germline loops: CDR1 SQVTM, CDR2 ANQGSEA. CDR3 in DNA: TGCAGCGTTGGTGGAGGTAGCCGGGTGGAGACCCAGTACTTC. Protein: CSVGGGSRVETQYF. Supplemented by reference TRBV29-1 and TRBJ2-5, the full variable domain reads SAVISQKPSRDICQRGTSLTIQCQVDSQVTMMFWYRQQPGQSLTLIATANQGSEATYESGFVIDKFPISRPNLTFSTLTVSNMSPEDSSIYLCSVGGGSRVETQYFGPGTRLLVL.